These 18 T cell receptor beta chains share one sample of origin, sequenced in a study of blood T cells in healthy people across ages. With a J-beta primer mix and a sample-barcoded 5' primer, a second PCR ran about 6 to 11 cycles. TCRdb redid the calling of the 5' RACE reads with MiXCR, one entry per CDR3 protein. The sample includes about 1.5 million distinct CDR3 sequences, approximately 43% of them seen just once. The sample comprised blood. Receptors were obtained from a woman aged 18-35 years in good health.

The DNA of the CDR3 is TGTGCCAGCAGTGGTGGACAGGGGTTTAACTATGGCTACACCTTC. Translation: CASSGGQGFNYGYTF. The chain couples TRBV6-5 to TRBJ1-2; TRBD1 aligns across 9 bases. The CDR3 consists of 15 residues. The germline gives CDR1 MNHEY, CDR2 SVGAGI. The trim removed 5 bases at V and 1 base at J, leaving 5 bases unmatched.

This clonotype was counted a few times. This chain links TRBV11-2 with TRBJ2-5; TRBD2 might be the D (6 bases). The germline CDR1 and CDR2 sequences are SGHAT and FQNNGV. CDR3 size: 13 residues. V lost 2 bases and J 5 bases, leaving 9 bases between the germline ends. The chain's CDR3 is CASSLRGVETQYF. Written as DNA, the CDR3 is TGTGCCAGCAGCTTACGCGGGGTGGAGACCCAGTACTTC.

CDR3 region: CASSRGLAETIDTQYF. The CDR3, as DNA: TGTGCCAGCAGCCGGGGACTAGCGGAGACTATAGATACGCAGTATTTT. This chain links TRBV7-2 with TRBJ2-3; 11 nucleotides agree with TRBD2. After removal of 5 bases from V and 5 bases from J, the junction contained 9 bases not matched to a gene. Per the germline V gene, CDR1 is SGHTA and CDR2 is FQGNSA. The CDR3 loop spans 16 amino acids. Combining the CDR3 with reference TRBV7-2 and TRBJ2-3 gives the whole variable domain GAGVSQSPSNKVTEKGKDVELRCDPISGHTALYWYRQSLGQGLEFLIYFQGNSAPDKSGLPSDRFSAERTGGSVSTLTIQRTQQEDSAVYLCASSRGLAETIDTQYFGPGTRLTVL.

The chain has TRBV20-1 and TRBJ1-1, with D uncertain. This CDR3 has 13 residues. Germline CDR1 reads DFQATT; CDR2 reads SNEGSKA (reference sequence). V was pared by 1 base and J by 5 bases, with 11 bases between. The CDR3 protein is CSARGGHRTEAFF. The DNA of the CDR3 is TGCAGTGCTAGAGGCGGGCATCGAACTGAAGCTTTCTTT.

The genes are TRBV20-1 and TRBJ1-5; D is unresolved. Per the germline V gene, CDR1 is DFQATT and CDR2 is SNEGSKA (reference sequence). The CDR3 length is 15 residues. The V gene lost 3 bases and the J gene lost 6 bases, with 18 bases spanning the gap. The CDR3 DNA sequence: TGCAGTGCTAGCCTCCCAGCAGGACGGGCTCAGCCCCAGCATTTT. Translated: CSASLPAGRAQPQHF.

This chain connects TRBV3-1 to TRBJ1-5, with a tentative D call TRBD1 (6 bases). CDR1 LGHDT and CDR2 YNNKEL come from the germline V gene (reference sequence). The CDR3 sequence is 14 residues long. Trimming pared 4 bases from V and 4 bases from J, leaving 11 bases between. CDR3 loop: CASSRRQANQPQHF. CDR3 DNA: TGTGCCAGCAGCCGCCGACAGGCGAATCAGCCCCAGCATTTT.

The J gene is TRBJ2-5, the V gene TRBV12-3 or TRBV12-4; TRBD2 might be the D (6 bases). V was shortened by 6 bases and J by 11 bases, with 13 bases between the two germline ends. This CDR3 comprises 11 residues. CDR3 in DNA: TGTGCCAGCAGGGAGGGCAATGAGCAGTACTTC. Protein sequence: CASREGNEQYF.

This CDR3 is CASSGTGQTKTQYF. The CDR3 nucleotides read TGTGCCAGCAGCGGCACGGGACAGACGAAGACCCAGTACTTC. The chain couples TRBV9 to TRBJ2-5; 7 bases line up with TRBD1. The length of the CDR3 is 14 residues. CDR1 and CDR2 (germline): SGDLS, YYNGEE. The trim removed 3 bases at V and 6 bases at J, leaving 8 bases unmatched.

V is TRBV11-2 and J is TRBJ2-5; 9 positions agree with TRBD1. Germline CDR1 reads SGHAT; CDR2 reads FQNNGV. V dropped 2 bases and J dropped 11; count of bases not matched to a gene: 9. The CDR3 is 14 amino acids. The CDR3 spells CASSLWTGVNEQYF. CDR3 DNA: TGTGCCAGCAGCTTATGGACAGGGGTCAATGAGCAGTACTTC. Supplemented by reference TRBV11-2 and TRBJ2-5, the full variable domain reads EAGVAQSPRYKIIEKRQSVAFWCNPISGHATLYWYQQILGQGPKLLIQFQNNGVVDDSQLPKDRFSAERLKGVDSTLKIQPAKLEDSAVYLCASSLWTGVNEQYFGPGTRLLVL.

This clonotype was seen only once. V is TRBV6-5 and J is TRBJ1-1; weak D call: TRBD1 (6 bases). Germline V CDR1 and CDR2: MNHEY, SVGAGI. This CDR3 region has 17 residues. V dropped 4 bases and J dropped 0 bases, with 18 bases sitting between them. The CDR3 nucleotides read TGTGCCAGCAGTTCAAGACGGGCCCCAGGGGTGAACACTGAAGCTTTCTTT. It is translated as CASSSRRAPGVNTEAFF.

The chain recombines TRBV12-3 or TRBV12-4 with TRBJ1-1; 8 bases fit TRBD1. J gave up 7 bases and V 10 bases, and 5 bases lay outside the gene matches. CDR3 length equals 11 residues. This CDR3 is CANTRGHEAFF. DNA of the CDR3: TGTGCCAACACCAGGGGGCATGAAGCTTTCTTT.

Only a few counts were recorded for this clonotype. The chain uses TRBV5-6 and TRBJ2-1; a possible D gene is TRBD2 (6 bases). Trimming shortened V by 0 bases and J by 9 bases, and 13 bases separated the two germline ends. This CDR3 is 14 amino acids long. Looked up from germline, CDR1 is SGHDT and CDR2 is YYEEEE. Here the CDR3 DNA reads TGTGCCAGCAGCTTGGATCGCGGGGCAACTGAGCAGTTCTTC. Translation gives CASSLDRGATEQFF.

The rearrangement links TRBV20-1 to TRBJ2-2; D is unclear. V lost 3 bases to trimming and J lost 8 bases, with 13 bases between them. The CDR3 is 13 residues long. Germline assignment: CDR1 DFQATT and CDR2 SNEGSKA (reference sequence). CDR3 nucleotide sequence: TGCAGTGCTAGCCCCGCCTCAGTAGGGGAGCTGTTTTTT. As protein: CSASPASVGELFF.

The chain employs TRBV4-1 and TRBJ1-2; D is ambiguous. The CDR3 is made up of 13 amino acids. V was shortened by 1 base and J by 5 bases, with 8 bases between the two germline ends. Germline assignment: CDR1 MGHRA and CDR2 YSYEKL. CDR3 nucleotides: TGCGCCAGCAGCCAAGCCCGAGAATATGGCTACACCTTC. Amino acid sequence: CASSQAREYGYTF.

This clonotype appeared a few times. The J gene is TRBJ2-1, the V gene TRBV7-6; 9 bases map to TRBD2. Germline CDR1 and CDR2: SGHVS and FNYEAQ. J lost 5 bases, V lost 3 bases, and 5 bases had no gene match. The CDR3 has 15 amino acids. This CDR3 reads CASSFPAGGNNEQFF. Written as DNA, the CDR3 is TGTGCCAGCAGCTTCCCAGCGGGGGGAAACAATGAGCAGTTCTTC.

The chain is built from TRBV29-1 and TRBJ1-1, with D tentatively TRBD1 (5 bases). The V end was cut by 8 bases, the J end by 5 bases, with 18 bases between. The CDR3 loop spans 13 amino acids. Germline CDR1 is SQVTM and CDR2 is ANQGSEA. CDR3 bases: TGCAGCACCCGAGAGGGGTGGAGGACTGAAGCTTTCTTT. It specifies CSTREGWRTEAFF.

This rearrangement joins TRBV6-6 to TRBJ1-1; D is uncertain. This CDR3 is built from 14 residues. Germline V gives CDR1 MNHNY, CDR2 SVGAGI (reference sequence). Trimming stripped 7 bases from V and 1 base from J, with 13 bases between. CDR3 DNA sequence: TGTGCCAGCACCCAACACGGAGGGAACACTGAAGCTTTCTTT. Translated: CASTQHGGNTEAFF.

Concerning this clonotype itself: A much larger clone lies a single base off, so this may be a read error. The V gene is TRBV9, the J gene TRBJ2-1; tentatively, D is TRBD2 (6 bases). Trimming left V 0 bases short and J 13 bases short, with 14 bases between. There are 13 residues in the CDR3. Germline CDR1 is SGDLS and CDR2 is YYNGEE. CDR3 sequence reads: CASSVDPGETQFF. The CDR3 nucleotides are TGTGCCAGCAGCGTAGACCCGGGGGAGACCCAGTTCTTC. Based on the CDR3 plus reference TRBV9 and TRBJ2-1, the full variable domain is DSGVTQTPKHLITATGQRVTLRCSPRSGDLSVYWYQQSLDQGLQFLIQYYNGEERAKGNILERFSAQQFPDLHSELNLSSLELGDSALYFCASSVDPGETQFFGPGTRLTVL.